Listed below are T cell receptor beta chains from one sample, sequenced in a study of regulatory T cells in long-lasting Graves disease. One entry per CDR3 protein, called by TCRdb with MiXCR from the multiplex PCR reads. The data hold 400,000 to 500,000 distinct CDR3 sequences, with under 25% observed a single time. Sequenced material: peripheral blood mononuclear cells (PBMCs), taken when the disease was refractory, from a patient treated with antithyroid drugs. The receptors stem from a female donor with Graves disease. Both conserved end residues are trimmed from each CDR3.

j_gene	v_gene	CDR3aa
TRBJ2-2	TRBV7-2	ASSLGHVGELF
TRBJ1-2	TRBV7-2	ASSIVTGTPNGYT
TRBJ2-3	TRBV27	ASSPSTSSHTQY
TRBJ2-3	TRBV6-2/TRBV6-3	ASSDAREAFDTQY
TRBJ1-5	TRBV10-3	ATVEGYDQPQH
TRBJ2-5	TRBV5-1	ASSLDRGTGTKTQY
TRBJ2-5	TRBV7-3	ASSLTGSPQETQY
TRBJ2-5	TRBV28	ASSSLRLAGGYQETQY
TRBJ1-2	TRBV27	ASSPLPAGHYGYT
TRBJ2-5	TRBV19	ASSRLAGSQEAQY
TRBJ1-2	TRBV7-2	ASSLSTGGIYGYT
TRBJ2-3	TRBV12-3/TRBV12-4	ASSLSQGADTQY
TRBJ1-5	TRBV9	ASSVTGALNQPQH
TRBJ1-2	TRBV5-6	ASSLSVREFYGYT
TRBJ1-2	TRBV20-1	SARGPDYGYT
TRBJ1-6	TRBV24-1	ATSDLKGPRFISPLH
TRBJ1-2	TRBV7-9	ASSPQGADYGYT
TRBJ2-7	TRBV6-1	ATSTGREQY
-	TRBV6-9	ASSSSEDIKQF
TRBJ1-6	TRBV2	ARQGADSPLH
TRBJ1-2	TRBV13	ASSSDRGLGGYT
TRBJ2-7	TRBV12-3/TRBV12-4	ASGPGTSAYEQY
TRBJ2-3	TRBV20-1	SALGGSSTTDTQY
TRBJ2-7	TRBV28	ASSFRAELFSYEQY
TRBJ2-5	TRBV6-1	ASSARDRGGETQY
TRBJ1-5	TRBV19	AANRGSNQPQH
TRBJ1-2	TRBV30	AWSHTVGVYGYT
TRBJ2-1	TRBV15	ATSRTDSHNEQF
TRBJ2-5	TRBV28	ASSLSDRERGQETQY
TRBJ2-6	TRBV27	ASSSFGQGRSGANVLT
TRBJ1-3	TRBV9	ASSLGGPSGNTIY
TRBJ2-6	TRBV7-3	ASRVLGGPGANVLT
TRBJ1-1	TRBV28	ASSRGTAPEAF
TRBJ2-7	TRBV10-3	AISGGYGASYEQY
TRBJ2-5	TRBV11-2	ASSLTSPGETQY
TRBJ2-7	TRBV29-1	SVVLAETYEQY
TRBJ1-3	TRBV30	AWSAGSGNTIY
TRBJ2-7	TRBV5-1	ASSLRLAGGPYEQY
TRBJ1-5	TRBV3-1	ASSHQGDQPQH
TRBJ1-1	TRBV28	ASSGGSGNTEAF
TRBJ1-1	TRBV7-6	ASSPTGRDTEAF
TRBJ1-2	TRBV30	AWSAGILYGHT
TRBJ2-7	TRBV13	ASSPGTSYEQY
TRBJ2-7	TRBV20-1	SALSGRSYEQY
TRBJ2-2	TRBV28	ASSPGQGLAGELF
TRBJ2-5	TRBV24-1	ATSDPRRGGETQY
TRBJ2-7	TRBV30	AWSRLGAYEQY
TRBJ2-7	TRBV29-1	SAGSFEGEQY
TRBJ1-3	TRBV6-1	ASSADRSSGNTIY
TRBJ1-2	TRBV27	ASSAWDRGSYGYT
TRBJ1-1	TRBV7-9	ASSLGAGGGDTEAF
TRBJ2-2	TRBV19	ASSIGLTGELF
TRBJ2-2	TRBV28	ASSLEWLAGGPNTGELF
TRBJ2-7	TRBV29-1	SVEGQTYEQY
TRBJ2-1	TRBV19	ASSIGQAYEQF
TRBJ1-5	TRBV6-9	ASSYSKQGSNQPQH
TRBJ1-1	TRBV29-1	SVELMRTDTEAF
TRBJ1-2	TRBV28	ASSPPTGTSYGYT
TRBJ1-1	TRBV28	ASSLFPGRNTEAF